The rows below give T cell receptor beta chains drawn from one sample of a study of siplizumab effects on memory and regulatory T cells. Clones were read by immunoSEQ multiplex PCR, and TCRdb kept only the in-frame ones, dropping some. There are some 9,900 clones in the sample; around 40% occur only once, and about 10% lies in the top ten. What these receptors recognize is not known. The sequenced material came from CFSE-low (dividing) CD8+ T cells sorted from an allogeneic mixed lymphocyte reaction. The receptors here all came from a human donor in good health; the cells came from an allogeneic mixed lymphocyte reaction. Both conserved end residues are part of each CDR3. The D gene is left open where the match is weak. Size tells how often a clone was seen (once, few, many) or the class of an expanded clone, and some rows leave it out.

d_gene,j_gene,v_gene,abundance,CDR3aa,CDR3nt
NA,TRBJ1-1,TRBV7-9,many,CASSLGGGEAFF,TGTGCCAGCAGCTTAGGAGGGGGTGAAGCTTTCTTT
NA,TRBJ1-1,TRBV4-1,once,CASSRPEGLNTEAFF,TGCGCCAGCAGCCGACCGGAGGGCCTGAACACTGAAGCTTTCTTT
NA,TRBJ2-7,TRBV9,medium-sized,CASSVDRGSYEQYF,TGTGCCAGCAGCGTAGATCGGGGCTCCTACGAGCAGTACTTC
TRBD1,TRBJ2-7,TRBV10-3,medium-sized,CAISPGTGGYEQYF,TGTGCCATCAGTCCCGGGACAGGTGGGTACGAGCAGTACTTC
NA,TRBJ2-7,TRBV7-3,NA,CASSLDPYYEQYF,TGTGCCAGCAGCTTAGACCCTTACTACGAGCAGTACTTC
TRBD1,TRBJ2-7,TRBV7-2,few,CASSLLDRDSSYEQYF,TGTGCCAGCAGCTTGCTCGACAGGGATAGCTCCTACGAGCAGTACTTC
NA,TRBJ2-4,TRBV27,few,CASSLHGSAKNIQYF,TGTGCCAGCAGTTTACACGGGTCGGCCAAAAACATTCAGTACTTC
NA,TRBJ1-5,TRBV5-5,few,CASSLASWGLDDQPQHF,TGTGCCAGCAGCTTGGCGAGCTGGGGGTTGGACGATCAGCCCCAGCATTTT
TRBD2,TRBJ2-3,TRBV10-1,NA,CASSDGGATDTQYF,TGCGCCAGCAGTGACGGGGGGGCGACAGATACGCAGTATTTT
NA,TRBJ1-1,TRBV6-1,medium-sized,CASSEDRVNTEAFF,TGTGCCAGCAGTGAAGACAGGGTGAACACTGAAGCTTTCTTT
TRBD2,TRBJ2-4,TRBV2,NA,CASSPPASGAKNIQYF,TGTGCCAGCAGCCCCCCGGCTAGCGGGGCTAAAAACATTCAGTACTTC
NA,TRBJ2-1,TRBV2,medium-sized,CASSGIEDPSSYNEQFF,TGTGCCAGCAGCGGAATTGAGGACCCCAGCTCCTACAATGAGCAGTTCTTC
TRBD2,TRBJ2-1,TRBV7-3,NA,CASSTSGLAGDEQFF,TGTGCCAGCAGCACCAGTGGACTAGCGGGGGATGAGCAGTTCTTC
TRBD2,TRBJ2-3,TRBV7-3,NA,CASSYLAGGVDTQYF,TGTGCCAGCAGCTATCTAGCGGGAGGAGTTGATACGCAGTATTTT
NA,TRBJ1-1,TRBV5-4,few,CASSLPGSPEAFF,TGTGCCAGCAGCTTGCCGGGGTCTCCTGAAGCTTTCTTT
NA,TRBJ2-3,TRBV4-1,few,CASSQKLLSTDTQYF,TGCGCCAGCAGCCAAAAGTTACTGAGCACAGATACGCAGTATTTT
NA,TRBJ2-7,TRBV4-3,NA,CASSQVWESEEQYF,TGCGCCAGCAGCCAAGTATGGGAGTCGGAGGAGCAGTACTTC
NA,TRBJ1-5,TRBV5-6,NA,CASSLGLDQPQHF,TGTGCCAGCAGCTTAGGGCTCGATCAGCCCCAGCATTTT
TRBD1,TRBJ2-7,TRBV30,NA,CAWTAGGPYEQYF,TGTGCCTGGACAGCAGGGGGCCCCTACGAGCAGTACTTC